The next 2 T cell receptor beta chains were all read from a single sample in a study of cytomegalovirus exposure and HLA in healthy donors. 13 Jbeta primers and 60 Vbeta primers were used for the PCR. Profiled with immunoSEQ multiplex PCR; TCRdb holds only in-frame clones, not every one. The sample has 200,000 to 250,000 clones, about four fifths seen once; the top ten hold 5.4%. The specimen sequenced was PBMCs. These receptor sequences come from a woman aged 40-49 years in good health and CMV-seropositive.

The V and J genes are TRBV5-4 and TRBJ2-2; 13 nucleotides agree with TRBD2. Per the germline V gene, CDR1 is SGHNT and CDR2 is YYREEE (reference sequence). This CDR3 has 16 residues. J lost 5 bases, V lost 2 bases, and 3 bases had no gene match. The CDR3 loop is CASSFLLAGGTGELFF. The CDR3 region has the DNA TGTGCCAGCAGCTTCTTACTAGCGGGGGGGACCGGGGAGCTGTTTTTT.

J is TRBJ1-2 and V is TRBV7-9, with D unclear. The V and J ends lost 1 base and 12 bases respectively, with 18 bases between them. The CDR3 is made up of 14 amino acids. Germline assignment: CDR1 SEHNR and CDR2 FQNEAQ (reference sequence). CDR3 DNA sequence: TGTGCCAGCAGCTTAGAGGTGGGAGGCAAAGTCCACACCTTC. Protein product: CASSLEVGGKVHTF.